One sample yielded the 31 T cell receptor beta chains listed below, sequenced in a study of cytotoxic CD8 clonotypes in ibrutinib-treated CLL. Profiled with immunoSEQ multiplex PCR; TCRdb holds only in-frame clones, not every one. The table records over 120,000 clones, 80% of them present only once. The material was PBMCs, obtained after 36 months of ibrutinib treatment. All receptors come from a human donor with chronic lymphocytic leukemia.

The CDR3 DNA sequence: TGTGCCAGCAGCCAAGTTCGGCTACCCATGGGTGAAGACAGGGCAGCCACAGATACGCAGTATTTT. It specifies CASSQVRLPMGEDRAATDTQYF. J is TRBJ2-3 and V is TRBV4-2; 7 bases are shared with TRBD1. Germline values: CDR1 LGHNA, CDR2 YNFKEQ. This CDR3 is built from 22 residues. J was trimmed by 2 bases and V by 1 base; bases with no gene match: 24.

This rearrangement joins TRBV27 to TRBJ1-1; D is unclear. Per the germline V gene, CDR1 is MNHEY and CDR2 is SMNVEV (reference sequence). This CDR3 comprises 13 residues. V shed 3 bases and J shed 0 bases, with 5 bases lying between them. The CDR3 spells CASSFNLNTEAFF. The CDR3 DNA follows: TGTGCCAGCAGTTTTAATTTGAACACTGAAGCTTTCTTT.

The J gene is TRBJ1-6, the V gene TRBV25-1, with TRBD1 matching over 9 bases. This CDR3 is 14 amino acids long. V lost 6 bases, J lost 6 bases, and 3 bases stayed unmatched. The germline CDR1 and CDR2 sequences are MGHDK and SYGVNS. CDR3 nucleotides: TGTGCCAGCAGGGGGACAGGGCGTAATTCACCCCTCCACTTT. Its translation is CASRGTGRNSPLHF. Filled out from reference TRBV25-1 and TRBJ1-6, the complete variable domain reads EADIYQTPRYLVIGTGKKITLECSQTMGHDKMYWYQQDPGMELHLIHYSYGVNSTEKGDLSSESTVSRIRTEHFPLTLESARPSHTSQYLCASRGTGRNSPLHFGNGTRLTVT.

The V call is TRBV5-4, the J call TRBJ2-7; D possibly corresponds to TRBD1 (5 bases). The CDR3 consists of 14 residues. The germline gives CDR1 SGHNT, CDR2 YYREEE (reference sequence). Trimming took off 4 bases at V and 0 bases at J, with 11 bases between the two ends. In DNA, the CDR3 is TGTGCCAGCAGCAGACCCAGGGACTCCTACGAGCAGTACTTC. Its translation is CASSRPRDSYEQYF.

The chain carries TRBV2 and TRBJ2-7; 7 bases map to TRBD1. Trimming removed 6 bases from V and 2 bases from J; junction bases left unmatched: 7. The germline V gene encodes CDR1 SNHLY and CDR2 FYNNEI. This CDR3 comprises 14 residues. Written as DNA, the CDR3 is TGTGCCAGCAGCGCCCAGACAGGGCCCTACGAGCAGTACTTC. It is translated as CASSAQTGPYEQYF.

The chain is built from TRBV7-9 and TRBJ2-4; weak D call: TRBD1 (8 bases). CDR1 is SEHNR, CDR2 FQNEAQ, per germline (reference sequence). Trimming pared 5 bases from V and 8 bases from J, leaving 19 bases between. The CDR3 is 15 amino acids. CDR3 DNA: TGTGCCAGCAGCCCAGGACAGGGACTATGGGACATTCAGTACTTC. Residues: CASSPGQGLWDIQYF. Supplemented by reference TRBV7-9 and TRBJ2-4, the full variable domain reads DTGVSQNPRHKITKRGQNVTFRCDPISEHNRLYWYRQTLGQGPEFLTYFQNEAQLEKSRLLSDRFSAERPKGSFSTLEIQRTEQGDSAMYLCASSPGQGLWDIQYFGAGTRLSVL.

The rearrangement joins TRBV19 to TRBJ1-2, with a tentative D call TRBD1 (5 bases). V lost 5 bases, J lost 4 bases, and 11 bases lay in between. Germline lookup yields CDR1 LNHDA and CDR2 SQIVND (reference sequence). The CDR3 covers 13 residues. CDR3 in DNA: TGTGCCAGTAGTCCTCAAGGGACCTATGGCTACACCTTC. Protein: CASSPQGTYGYTF.

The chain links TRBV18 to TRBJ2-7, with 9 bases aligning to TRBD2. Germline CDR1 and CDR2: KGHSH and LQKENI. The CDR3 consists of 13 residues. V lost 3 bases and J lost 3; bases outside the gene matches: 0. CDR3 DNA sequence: TGTGCCAGCTCACCTAGCGGGGGCTACGAGCAGTACTTC. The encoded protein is CASSPSGGYEQYF. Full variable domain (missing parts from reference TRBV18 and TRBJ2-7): NAGVMQNPRHLVRRRGQEARLRCSPMKGHSHVYWYRQLPEEGLKFMVYLQKENIIDESGMPKERFSAEFPKEGPSILRIQQVVRGDSAAYFCASSPSGGYEQYFGPGTRLTVT.

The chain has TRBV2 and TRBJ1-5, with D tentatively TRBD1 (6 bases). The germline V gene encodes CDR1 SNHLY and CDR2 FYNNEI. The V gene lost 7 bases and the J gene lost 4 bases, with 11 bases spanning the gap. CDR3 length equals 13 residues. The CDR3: CASNGQLNQPQHF. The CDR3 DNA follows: TGTGCCAGCAATGGACAGCTAAATCAGCCCCAGCATTTT.

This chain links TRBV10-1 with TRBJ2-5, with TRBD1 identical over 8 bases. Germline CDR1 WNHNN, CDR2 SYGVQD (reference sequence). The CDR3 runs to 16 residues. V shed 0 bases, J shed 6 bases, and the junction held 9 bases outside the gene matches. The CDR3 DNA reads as TGCGCCAGCAGTGAGTCCCGGACAGGGTTAGGAAAGACCCAGTACTTC. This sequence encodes CASSESRTGLGKTQYF.

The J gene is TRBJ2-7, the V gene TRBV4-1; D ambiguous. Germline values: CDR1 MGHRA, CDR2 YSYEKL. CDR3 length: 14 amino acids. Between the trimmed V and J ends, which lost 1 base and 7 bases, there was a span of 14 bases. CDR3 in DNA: TGCGCCAGCAGCCAAGTCTTAGGGCAGTTTGAGCAGTACTTC. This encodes CASSQVLGQFEQYF.

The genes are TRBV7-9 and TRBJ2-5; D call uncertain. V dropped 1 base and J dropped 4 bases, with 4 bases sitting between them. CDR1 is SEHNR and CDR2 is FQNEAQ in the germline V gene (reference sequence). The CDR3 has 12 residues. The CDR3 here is CASSLVLETQYF. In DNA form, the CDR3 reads TGTGCCAGCAGCTTAGTTCTAGAGACCCAGTACTTC.

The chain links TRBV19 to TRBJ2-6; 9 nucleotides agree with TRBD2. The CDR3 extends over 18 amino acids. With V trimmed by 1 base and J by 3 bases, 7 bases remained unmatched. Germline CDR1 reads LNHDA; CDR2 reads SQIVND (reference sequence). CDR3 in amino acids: CASSIVAGGPVGANVLTF. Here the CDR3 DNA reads TGTGCCAGTAGTATAGTGGCGGGAGGGCCTGTTGGGGCCAACGTCCTGACTTTC.

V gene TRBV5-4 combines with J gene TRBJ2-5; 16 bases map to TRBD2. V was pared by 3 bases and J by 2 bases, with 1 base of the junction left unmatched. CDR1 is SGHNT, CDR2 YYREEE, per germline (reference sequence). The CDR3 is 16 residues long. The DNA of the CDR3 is TGTGCCAGCAGCTCGGGACTAGCGGGGGGGCAAGAGACCCAGTACTTC. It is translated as CASSSGLAGGQETQYF.

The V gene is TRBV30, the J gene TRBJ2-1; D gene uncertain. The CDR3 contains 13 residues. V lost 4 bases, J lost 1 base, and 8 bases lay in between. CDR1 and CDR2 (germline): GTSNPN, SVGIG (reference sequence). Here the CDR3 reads CAWTRLSYNEQFF. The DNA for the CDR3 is TGTGCCTGGACCCGGTTATCCTACAATGAGCAGTTCTTC.

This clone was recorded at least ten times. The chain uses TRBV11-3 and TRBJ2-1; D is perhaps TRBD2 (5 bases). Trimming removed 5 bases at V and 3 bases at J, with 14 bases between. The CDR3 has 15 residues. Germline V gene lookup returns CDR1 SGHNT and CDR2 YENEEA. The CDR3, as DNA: TGTGCCAGCAGCCCAGCGGCCCCTGGCTACAATGAGCAGTTCTTC. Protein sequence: CASSPAAPGYNEQFF.

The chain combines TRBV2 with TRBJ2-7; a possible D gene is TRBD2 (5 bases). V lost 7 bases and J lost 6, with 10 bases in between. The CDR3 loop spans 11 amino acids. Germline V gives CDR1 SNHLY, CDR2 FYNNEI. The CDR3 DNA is TGTGCCAGCACGGAGGATTTCGAGCAGTACTTC. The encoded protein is CASTEDFEQYF.

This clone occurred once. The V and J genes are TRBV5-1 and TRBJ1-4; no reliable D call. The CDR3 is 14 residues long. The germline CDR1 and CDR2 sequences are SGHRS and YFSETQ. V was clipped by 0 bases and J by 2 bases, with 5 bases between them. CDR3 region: CASSLDGTNEKLFF. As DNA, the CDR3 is TGCGCCAGCAGCTTGGACGGGACTAATGAAAAACTGTTTTTT.

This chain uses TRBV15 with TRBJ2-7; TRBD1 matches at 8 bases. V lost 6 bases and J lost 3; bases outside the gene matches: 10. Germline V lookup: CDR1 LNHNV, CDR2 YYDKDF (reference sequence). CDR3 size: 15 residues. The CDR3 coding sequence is TGTGCCACCAGAGATATCAGGACAGGGAACTACGAGCAGTACTTC. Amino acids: CATRDIRTGNYEQYF.

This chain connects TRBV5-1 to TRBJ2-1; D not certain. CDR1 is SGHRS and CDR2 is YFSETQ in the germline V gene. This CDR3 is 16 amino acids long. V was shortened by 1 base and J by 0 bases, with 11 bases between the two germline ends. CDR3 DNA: TGCGCCAGCAGCTTGTCAGCCACCAACTCCTACAATGAGCAGTTCTTC. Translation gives CASSLSATNSYNEQFF. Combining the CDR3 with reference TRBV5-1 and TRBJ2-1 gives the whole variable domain KAGVTQTPRYLIKTRGQQVTLSCSPISGHRSVSWYQQTPGQGLQFLFEYFSETQRNKGNFPGRFSGRQFSNSRSEMNVSTLELGDSALYLCASSLSATNSYNEQFFGPGTRLTVL.

The CDR3 DNA reads TGTGCCAGCAGCGAGGGACAGGGAAGTCGGGCTTTCTTT. Protein: CASSEGQGSRAFF. This chain links TRBV7-8 with TRBJ1-1, with 9 bases identical to TRBD1. Trimming took 5 bases from V and 11 from J; bases not matched to a gene: 9. CDR1 and CDR2 from the germline V gene are SGHVS and FQNEAQ. CDR3 length equals 13 residues.

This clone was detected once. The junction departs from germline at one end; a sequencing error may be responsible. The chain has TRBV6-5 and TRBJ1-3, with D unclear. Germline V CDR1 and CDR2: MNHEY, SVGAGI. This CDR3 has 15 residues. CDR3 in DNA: TGTGCCGGCAGCTTAAAACCCCTCTCTGGAAACACCATACATTTT. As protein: CAGSLKPLSGNTIHF.

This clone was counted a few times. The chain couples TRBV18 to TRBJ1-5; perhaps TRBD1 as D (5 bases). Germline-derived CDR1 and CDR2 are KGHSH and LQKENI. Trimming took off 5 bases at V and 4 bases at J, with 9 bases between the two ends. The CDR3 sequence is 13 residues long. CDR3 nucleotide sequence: TGTGCCAGCTCAGGGGACCGAAATCAGCCCCAGCATTTT. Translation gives CASSGDRNQPQHF.

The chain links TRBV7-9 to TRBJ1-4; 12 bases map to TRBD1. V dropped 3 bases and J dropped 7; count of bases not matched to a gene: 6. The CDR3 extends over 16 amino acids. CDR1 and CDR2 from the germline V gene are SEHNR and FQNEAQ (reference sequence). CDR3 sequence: CASSLGTGGAFEKLFF. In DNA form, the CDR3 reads TGTGCCAGCAGCTTGGGGACAGGGGGCGCCTTTGAAAAACTGTTTTTT.

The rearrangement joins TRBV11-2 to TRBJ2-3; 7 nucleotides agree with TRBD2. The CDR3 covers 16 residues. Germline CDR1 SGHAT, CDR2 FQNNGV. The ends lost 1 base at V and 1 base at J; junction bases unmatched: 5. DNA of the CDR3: TGTGCCAGCAGCTTAGTTCGGAGCGGGGGCACAGATACGCAGTATTTT. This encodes CASSLVRSGGTDTQYF.

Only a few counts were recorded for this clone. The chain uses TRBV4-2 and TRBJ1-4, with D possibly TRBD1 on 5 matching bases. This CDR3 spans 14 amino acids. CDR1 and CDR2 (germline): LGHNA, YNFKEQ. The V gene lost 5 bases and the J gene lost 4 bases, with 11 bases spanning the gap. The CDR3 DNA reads TGTGCCAGCAGCGCGGACAAGGATAATGAAAAACTGTTTTTT. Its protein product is CASSADKDNEKLFF.

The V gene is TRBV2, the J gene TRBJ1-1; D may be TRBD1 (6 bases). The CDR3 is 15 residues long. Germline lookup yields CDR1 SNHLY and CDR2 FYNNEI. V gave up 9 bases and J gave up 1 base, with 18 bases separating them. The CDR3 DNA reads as TGTGCCAGTGGGGGGATTGGGGGCCGGAACACTGAAGCTTTCTTT. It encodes CASGGIGGRNTEAFF.

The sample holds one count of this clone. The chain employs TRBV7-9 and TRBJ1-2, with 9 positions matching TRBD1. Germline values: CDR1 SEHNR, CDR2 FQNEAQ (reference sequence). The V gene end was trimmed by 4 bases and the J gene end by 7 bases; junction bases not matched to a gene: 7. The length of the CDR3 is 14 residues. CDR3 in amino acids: CASSYTGGSFGYTF. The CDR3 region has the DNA TGTGCCAGCAGCTATACAGGGGGCTCTTTTGGCTACACCTTC.

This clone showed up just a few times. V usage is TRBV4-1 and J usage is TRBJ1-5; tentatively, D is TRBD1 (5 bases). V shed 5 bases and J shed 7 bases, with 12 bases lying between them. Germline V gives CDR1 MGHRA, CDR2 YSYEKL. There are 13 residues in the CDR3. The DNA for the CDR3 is TGCGCCAGCAGCTCAGAGGGGCGGCAGCCCCAGCATTTT. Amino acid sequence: CASSSEGRQPQHF.

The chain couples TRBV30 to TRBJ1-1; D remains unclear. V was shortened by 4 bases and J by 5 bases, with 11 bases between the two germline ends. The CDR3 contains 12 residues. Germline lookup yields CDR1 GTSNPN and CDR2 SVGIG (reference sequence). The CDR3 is CAWTRMGTEAFF. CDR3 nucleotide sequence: TGTGCCTGGACCAGAATGGGGACTGAAGCTTTCTTT. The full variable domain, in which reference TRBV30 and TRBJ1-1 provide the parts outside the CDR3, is SQTIHQWPATLVQPVGSPLSLECTVEGTSNPNLYWYRQAAGRGLQLLFYSVGIGQISSEVPQNLSASRPQDRQFILSSKKLLLSDSGFYLCAWTRMGTEAFFGQGTRLTVV.

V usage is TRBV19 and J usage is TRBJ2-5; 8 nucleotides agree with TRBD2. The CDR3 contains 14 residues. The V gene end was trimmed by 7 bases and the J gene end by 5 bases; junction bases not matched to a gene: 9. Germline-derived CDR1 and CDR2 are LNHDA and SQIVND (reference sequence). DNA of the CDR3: TGTGCCAGTAAGTCGGGAGGGCCTTGGGAGACCCAGTACTTC. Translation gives CASKSGGPWETQYF.